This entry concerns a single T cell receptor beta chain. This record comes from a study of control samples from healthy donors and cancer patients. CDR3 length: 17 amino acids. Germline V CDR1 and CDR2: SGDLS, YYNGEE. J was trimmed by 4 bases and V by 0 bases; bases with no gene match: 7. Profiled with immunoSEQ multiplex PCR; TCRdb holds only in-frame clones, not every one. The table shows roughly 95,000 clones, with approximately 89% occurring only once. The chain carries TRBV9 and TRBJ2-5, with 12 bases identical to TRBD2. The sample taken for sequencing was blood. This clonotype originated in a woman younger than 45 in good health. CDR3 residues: CASSVATSGRSGETQYF. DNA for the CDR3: TGTGCCAGCAGCGTAGCGACTAGCGGGAGATCTGGAGAGACCCAGTACTTC.